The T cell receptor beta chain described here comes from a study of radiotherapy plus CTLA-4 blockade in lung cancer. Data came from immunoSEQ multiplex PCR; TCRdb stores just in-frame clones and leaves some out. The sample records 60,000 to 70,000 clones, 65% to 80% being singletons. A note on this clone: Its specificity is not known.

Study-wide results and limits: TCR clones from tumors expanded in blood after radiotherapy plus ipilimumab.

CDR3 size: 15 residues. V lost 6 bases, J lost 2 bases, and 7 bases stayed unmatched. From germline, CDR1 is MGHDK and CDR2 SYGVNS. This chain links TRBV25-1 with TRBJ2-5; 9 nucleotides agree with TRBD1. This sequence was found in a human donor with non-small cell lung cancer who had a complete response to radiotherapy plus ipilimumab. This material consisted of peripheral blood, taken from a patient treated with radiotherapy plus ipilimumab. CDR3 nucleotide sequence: TGTGCCAGCAGCAACTGGGACAGGGAGCAAGAGACCCAGTACTTC. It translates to CASSNWDREQETQYF. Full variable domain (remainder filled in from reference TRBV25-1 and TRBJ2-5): EADIYQTPRYLVIGTGKKITLECSQTMGHDKMYWYQQDPGMELHLIHYSYGVNSTEKGDLSSESTVSRIRTEHFPLTLESARPSHTSQYLCASSNWDREQETQYFGPGTRLLVL.